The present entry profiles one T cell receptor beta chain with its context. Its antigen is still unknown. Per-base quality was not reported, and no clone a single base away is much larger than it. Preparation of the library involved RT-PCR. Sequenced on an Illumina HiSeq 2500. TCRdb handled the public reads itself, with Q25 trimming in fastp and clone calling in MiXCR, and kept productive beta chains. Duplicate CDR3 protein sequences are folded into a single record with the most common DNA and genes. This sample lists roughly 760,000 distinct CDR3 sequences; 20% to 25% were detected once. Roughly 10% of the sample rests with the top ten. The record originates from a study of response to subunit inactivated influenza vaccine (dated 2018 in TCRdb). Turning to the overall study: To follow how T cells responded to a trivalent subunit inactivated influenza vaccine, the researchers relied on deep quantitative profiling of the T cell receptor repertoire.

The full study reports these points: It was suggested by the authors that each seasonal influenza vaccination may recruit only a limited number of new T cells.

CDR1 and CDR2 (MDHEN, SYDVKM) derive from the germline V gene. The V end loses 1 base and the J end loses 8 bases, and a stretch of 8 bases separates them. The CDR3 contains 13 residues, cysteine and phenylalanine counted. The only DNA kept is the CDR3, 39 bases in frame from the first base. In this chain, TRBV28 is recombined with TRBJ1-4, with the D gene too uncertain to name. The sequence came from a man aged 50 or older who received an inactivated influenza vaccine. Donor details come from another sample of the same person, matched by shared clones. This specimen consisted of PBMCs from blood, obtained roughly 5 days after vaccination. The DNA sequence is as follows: TGTGCCAGCAGTTTATACCAGATAGAAAAACTGTTTTTT. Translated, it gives CASSLYQIEKLFF.